Following are 24 T cell receptor beta chains from one sample sequenced in a study of blood T cell repertoires in COVID-19. Repertoires were generated with immunoSEQ multiplex PCR, while TCRdb's copy carries only in-frame clones and drops some. The sample has about 180,000 clones; 85% to 90% are singletons. Input material: peripheral blood. These receptors were taken from a man in his 70s with active or convalescent COVID-19.

This chain connects TRBV7-2 to TRBJ1-2; tentatively, D is TRBD1 (6 bases). Germline V gives CDR1 SGHTA, CDR2 FQGNSA. The V gene lost 5 bases and the J gene lost 6 bases, with 16 bases spanning the gap. The CDR3 length is 14 residues. The CDR3 reads CASSKPGTNDGYTF. CDR3 DNA sequence: TGTGCCAGCAGCAAACCCGGGACAAACGATGGCTACACCTTC.

V gene TRBV6-5 combines with J gene TRBJ1-1; tentatively, D is TRBD1 (6 bases). Trimming pared 6 bases from V and 4 bases from J, leaving 15 bases between. This CDR3 contains 14 residues. The germline V gene encodes CDR1 MNHEY and CDR2 SVGAGI. CDR3 sequence (DNA): TGTGCCAGCAGCACCAGTAGAGGGGGCACTGAAGCTTTCTTT. Residues: CASSTSRGGTEAFF.

This clone was recorded a few times. The chain joins TRBV7-8 to TRBJ2-7, with 7 positions matching TRBD1. This CDR3 spans 14 amino acids. CDR1 and CDR2 (germline): SGHVS, FQNEAQ. Trimming cost V 2 bases and J 3 bases; bases outside gene matches: 4. CDR3 in DNA: TGTGCCAGCAGCTTAAAGGGACAGAGCTACGAGCAGTACTTC. This gives the protein CASSLKGQSYEQYF. Based on the CDR3 plus reference TRBV7-8 and TRBJ2-7, the full variable domain is GAGVSQSPRYKVAKRGQDVALRCDPISGHVSLFWYQQALGQGPEFLTYFQNEAQLDKSGLPSDRFFAERPEGSVSTLKIQRTQQEDSAVYLCASSLKGQSYEQYFGPGTRLTVT.

In its sample, this clone was seen a few times. J is TRBJ1-3 and V is TRBV5-1, with D tentatively TRBD1 (5 bases). The CDR3 is 14 amino acids. Germline-derived CDR1 and CDR2 are SGHRS and YFSETQ. V lost 6 bases and J 2 bases, leaving 12 bases between the germline ends. The CDR3 nucleotides read TGCGCCAGCAACCCGGGGGATCCTGGAAACACCATATATTTT. Its translation: CASNPGDPGNTIYF.

J is TRBJ1-2 and V is TRBV18; 7 nucleotides align to TRBD1. CDR1 and CDR2 (germline): KGHSH, LQKENI. Trimming cost V 6 bases and J 5 bases; bases outside gene matches: 6. This CDR3 comprises 13 residues. The CDR3 is CASSPGTEYGYTF. The CDR3 nucleotides are TGTGCCAGCTCCCCCGGGACAGAGTATGGCTACACCTTC.

Worth noting for this clone: The junction departs from germline at one end; a sequencing error may be responsible. The rearrangement joins TRBV6-1 to TRBJ1-2, with D maybe TRBD1 (6 bases). Germline loops: CDR1 MNHNS, CDR2 SASEGT. This CDR3 has 16 amino acids. The CDR3 bases are TGTGCCACCAGTGCCAGTACAGGGACCTTTTCCTATGGCTACACCTTC. Its translation is CATSASTGTFSYGYTF.

The chain couples TRBV7-2 to TRBJ2-1, with 7 positions matching TRBD1. The CDR3 sequence is 14 residues long. J was trimmed by 7 bases and V by 5 bases; bases with no gene match: 8. CDR1 and CDR2 from the germline V gene are SGHTA and FQGNSA. The chain's CDR3 is CASSPRQGRNEQFF. In DNA form, the CDR3 reads TGTGCCAGCAGCCCAAGACAGGGAAGGAATGAGCAGTTCTTC.

V is TRBV10-2 and J is TRBJ1-6; TRBD1 is a possible D gene (6 bases). This CDR3 spans 16 amino acids. With 6 bases removed from V and 6 bases from J, the gap between germline ends came to 18 bases. CDR1 is WSHSY, CDR2 SAAADI, per germline. The CDR3 reads CASSARGSSSNSPLHF. The CDR3 DNA is TGCGCCAGCAGCGCCAGGGGCAGTTCTTCTAATTCACCCCTCCACTTT.

V and J are TRBV29-1 and TRBJ1-2, with 11 nucleotides matching TRBD1. The CDR3 runs 12 residues. Looked up from germline, CDR1 is SQVTM and CDR2 is ANQGSEA. The junction had 5 bases not matched to a gene; V was cut back by 7 bases and J by 7 bases. Here the CDR3 DNA reads TGCAGCGGGGGACAGGGGGAGGGTGGCTACACCTTC. It codes for CSGGQGEGGYTF.

CDR3 amino acids: CASSLQTGGGTEAFF. In DNA, the CDR3 is TGCGCCAGCAGCCTACAGACAGGGGGAGGGACTGAAGCTTTCTTT. The chain is built from TRBV4-3 and TRBJ1-1, with 9 positions matching TRBD1. The length of the CDR3 is 15 residues. Germline CDR1 LGHNA, CDR2 YSLEER. The V and J ends lost 4 bases and 5 bases, in that order; junction bases with no gene match: 8.

The V call is TRBV19, the J call TRBJ1-1; the match to TRBD1 covers 7 bases. Trimming at V came to 7 bases and at J to 3 bases, leaving 2 bases not matched to a gene. This CDR3 comprises 12 residues. Germline V lookup: CDR1 LNHDA, CDR2 SQIVND (reference sequence). The DNA of the CDR3 is TGTGCCAGTAACAGGGGTTACACTGAAGCTTTCTTT. It yields the protein CASNRGYTEAFF.

This clone has just a few counts. The chain combines TRBV6-5 with TRBJ1-4, with D tentatively TRBD1 (6 bases). The CDR3 runs to 11 residues. CDR1 is MNHEY and CDR2 is SVGAGI in the germline V gene. V was trimmed by 10 bases and J by 7 bases, leaving 10 bases between them. The CDR3 here is CATTGFEKLFF. The DNA for the CDR3 is TGTGCCACCACAGGGTTTGAAAAACTGTTTTTT.

The CDR3 DNA sequence: TGCGCCAGCAGTCAAGACGCGGGAAGCTCCTACGAGCAGTACTTC. This sequence encodes CASSQDAGSSYEQYF. This chain joins TRBV23-1 and TRBJ2-7; D is possibly TRBD2 (6 bases). TRBV23-1 is treated as an ORF (open reading frame) with a function not yet certain. Trimming pared 2 bases from V and 0 bases from J, leaving 11 bases between. CDR3 length: 15 amino acids.

The chain has TRBV14 and TRBJ2-2, with no clear D. This CDR3 contains 15 residues. Germline V lookup: CDR1 SGHDN, CDR2 FVKESK. Trimming took 4 bases from V and 0 from J, leaving 9 bases between them. This CDR3 is CASSPATTNTGELFF. As DNA, the CDR3 is TGTGCCAGCAGCCCCGCGACAACGAACACCGGGGAGCTGTTTTTT.

V gene TRBV28 combines with J gene TRBJ1-1; TRBD1 matches 7 bases. Germline V gene lookup returns CDR1 MDHEN and CDR2 SYDVKM. CDR3 size: 15 residues. With V trimmed by 7 bases and J by 0 bases, 8 bases remained unmatched. In DNA, the CDR3 is TGTGCCAGCAAAATAGGGGGCCCATTGAACACTGAAGCTTTCTTT. It specifies CASKIGGPLNTEAFF.

V is TRBV19 and J is TRBJ1-5; 7 positions agree with TRBD1. Germline V gives CDR1 LNHDA, CDR2 SQIVND (reference sequence). This CDR3 region has 13 residues. The trim removed 5 bases at V and 7 bases at J, leaving 5 bases unmatched. The CDR3 region has the DNA TGTGCCAGTAGTGGGGACAGATGGCAGCCCCAGCATTTT. This sequence encodes CASSGDRWQPQHF.

This rearrangement joins TRBV18 to TRBJ2-1; D might be TRBD1 (5 bases). The CDR3 is 15 amino acids. Trimming stripped 3 bases from V and 0 bases from J, with 9 bases between. Germline values: CDR1 KGHSH, CDR2 LQKENI. CDR3 nucleotide sequence: TGTGCCAGCTCACCCGACAGACTCTCCTACAATGAGCAGTTCTTC. It yields the protein CASSPDRLSYNEQFF.

This clone was seen just once. V is TRBV5-1 and J is TRBJ1-6; TRBD1 agrees at 7 bases. From germline, CDR1 is SGHRS and CDR2 YFSETQ. The CDR3 contains 12 residues. Trimming at V came to 5 bases and at J to 13 bases, leaving 6 bases not matched to a gene. CDR3 DNA: TGCGCCAGCAGAGAGACAGGGTTGCCCCTCCACTTT. This translates into CASRETGLPLHF.

The genes are TRBV3-1 (or the pseudogene TRBV3-2) and TRBJ1-6; the D gene is possibly TRBD1 (5 bases). CDR3 length: 18 amino acids. Germline CDR1 is LGHDT and CDR2 is YNNKEL (reference sequence). Between the trimmed V and J ends, which lost 3 bases and 7 bases, there was a span of 22 bases. As DNA, the CDR3 is TGTGCCAGCAGCCATGGGGGGTGGACGGCCGGGGGAAATTCACCCCTCCACTTT. Protein: CASSHGGWTAGGNSPLHF.

V usage is TRBV7-9 and J usage is TRBJ1-2; 8 nucleotides align to TRBD1. CDR1 and CDR2 from the germline V gene are SEHNR and FQNEAQ (reference sequence). V shed 3 bases, J shed 8 bases, and the junction held 11 bases outside the gene matches. This CDR3 contains 15 residues. In DNA, the CDR3 is TGTGCCAGCAGCTTGGGACAGGTGGGAAAAGAAGGCTACACCTTC. The encoded protein is CASSLGQVGKEGYTF.

This chain connects TRBV7-2 to TRBJ2-2; D uncertain. V was cut by 2 bases and J by 6 bases, with 19 bases left in between. Germline CDR1 SGHTA, CDR2 FQGNSA. The CDR3 runs 17 residues. CDR3 loop: CASSLKARQIFPGELFF. The CDR3 DNA reads TGTGCCAGCAGCTTAAAGGCCAGACAAATTTTCCCCGGGGAGCTGTTTTTT.

The CDR3 region has the DNA TGTGCCAGCAGCATGGGACTAGCGGTCTACAATGAGCAGTTCTTC. Translation gives CASSMGLAVYNEQFF. V and J are TRBV7-3 and TRBJ2-1; 11 bases fit TRBD2. Trimming took 5 bases from V and 3 from J; bases not matched to a gene: 3. The CDR3 runs 15 residues. Germline CDR1 reads SGHTA; CDR2 reads FQGTGA. Based on the CDR3 plus reference TRBV7-3 and TRBJ2-1, the full variable domain is GAGVSQTPSNKVTEKGKYVELRCDPISGHTALYWYRQSLGQGPEFLIYFQGTGAADDSGLPNDRFFAVRPEGSVSTLKIQRTERGDSAVYLCASSMGLAVYNEQFFGPGTRLTVL.

This clone showed up just a few times. V is TRBV7-2 and J is TRBJ2-1; TRBD1 matches at 8 bases. V trimming: 3 bases; J trimming: 6 bases; junction bases outside the gene matches: 4. There are 14 residues in the CDR3. The germline gives CDR1 SGHTA, CDR2 FQGNSA. The CDR3 bases are TGTGCCAGCAGCTTTCAGGGGGCGGCCAATGAGCAGTTCTTC. It is translated as CASSFQGAANEQFF.

About this clone: The same CDR3 also results from other DNA sequences found in this sample. The CDR3 nucleotides read TGTGCCAGCAGCTTGGACAGAGGGTATGGCTACACCTTC. Protein sequence: CASSLDRGYGYTF. This chain joins TRBV5-4 and TRBJ1-2, with D unresolved. Trimming pared 0 bases from V and 5 bases from J, leaving 8 bases between. Germline CDR1 SGHNT, CDR2 YYREEE (reference sequence). This CDR3 has 13 amino acids.